This TCR beta chain was sequenced for a study of blood T cell repertoires in COVID-19. Across the study: Researchers got acute and convalescent COVID-19 samples from the United States, Italy and Spain. The analysed material was cDNA or gDNA that came from T cells, B-cell-depleted T cells, or PBMCs.

Generated by immunoSEQ multiplex PCR, the TCRdb table keeps only in-frame clones and is missing some. Among 300,000 to 400,000 clones, around 88% were seen once, and the ten largest hold around 7.5%. This CDR3 spans 12 amino acids. Germline CDR1 is LNHDA and CDR2 is SQIVND (reference sequence). The V end was cut by 7 bases, the J end by 5 bases, with 10 bases between. This TCR derives from a woman aged 55-70 years with COVID-19, enrolled during active disease. The sample was peripheral blood. The chain couples TRBV19 to TRBJ2-3; D remains ambiguous. CDR3 sequence: CASTDSVDTQYF. The CDR3 nucleotides read TGTGCCAGTACTGATTCGGTAGATACGCAGTATTTT.